Below, one T cell receptor (beta chain) is given with its context. Germline V lookup: CDR1 SEHNR, CDR2 FQNEAQ (reference sequence). CDR3 length: 15 residues. V shed 5 bases and J shed 1 base, with 14 bases lying between them. This sample stems from a study of technical replicates of blood from a handful of donors. TCRdb's table, derived via immunoSEQ multiplex PCR, lists solely in-frame clones and lacks some. Of approximately 17,000 clones listed, around nine tenths are singletons. Sequenced material: PBMCs. This chain joins TRBV7-9 and TRBJ2-5; D gene uncertain. This sequence originates from a human donor in good health. CDR3 sequence reads: CASSPGNGLQETQYF. CDR3 nucleotide sequence: TGTGCCAGCAGCCCAGGAAACGGCCTCCAAGAGACCCAGTACTTC.